What follows are 10 T cell receptor beta chains derived from one specimen sequenced in a study of CD8+CD57+ T cells in acquired aplastic anemia. Genomic DNA templated the TCR beta VDJ and CDR3 profiling. TCRdb independently ran MiXCR on the reads; one entry per CDR3 protein. The top ten clones hold roughly 64% of a sample with 200,000 to 250,000 distinct CDR3 sequences, over 55% of them seen once. Before being chosen for sequencing, patients had shown CD8+CD57+ cell expansion by flow cytometry. Material for sequencing was sorted CD4+, CD8+, or CD8+CD57+ T cells (not recorded which) from PBMCs. Receptors were obtained from a human donor with aplastic anemia.

The chain employs TRBV15 and TRBJ2-1, with D tentatively TRBD1 (6 bases). The ends were cut back, 0 bases at V and 6 bases at J, with 15 bases in the middle. The CDR3 has 16 residues. Germline CDR1 LNHNV, CDR2 YYDKDF (reference sequence). CDR3: CATSREVDRYFNEQFF. DNA of the CDR3: TGTGCCACCAGCAGAGAAGTAGACAGGTATTTCAATGAGCAGTTCTTC.

The genes are TRBV7-9 and TRBJ2-5; weak D call: TRBD1 (5 bases). Germline-derived CDR1 and CDR2 are SEHNR and FQNEAQ (reference sequence). This CDR3 is built from 16 residues. Trimming removed 5 bases at V and 6 bases at J, with 22 bases between. In DNA, the CDR3 is TGTGCCAGCAGCCCAACGCAGGGTTATGTCGGACAGACCCAGTACTTC. Translation: CASSPTQGYVGQTQYF.

To note about this clonotype: An end of the junction does not agree with germline; a read error may underlie this. V and J are TRBV9 and TRBJ1-2; 7 bases are shared with TRBD1. The CDR3 spans 13 residues. CDR1 and CDR2 from the germline V gene are SGDLS and YYNGEE. CDR3 residues: CASSLEQGTGYTF. The CDR3 bases are TGCGCCAGCAGCTTGGAACAGGGGACTGGCTACACCTTC.

This clonotype showed up just a few times. This chain connects TRBV20-1 to TRBJ1-4; 8 bases are shared with TRBD1. V was pared by 6 bases and J by 8 bases, with 5 bases of the junction left unmatched. Germline CDR1 DFQATT, CDR2 SNEGSKA (reference sequence). The CDR3 loop spans 12 amino acids. The CDR3 nucleotides are TGCAGTGCCTACGGACAGGGAGAAAAACTGTTTTTT. Its translation: CSAYGQGEKLFF.

The chain is built from TRBV20-1 and TRBJ2-7, with D unclear. Germline CDR1 is DFQATT and CDR2 is SNEGSKA (reference sequence). V was trimmed by 5 bases and J by 0 bases, leaving 17 bases between them. CDR3 length: 15 amino acids. CDR3: CSAPAPALGSYEQYF. The CDR3 DNA is TGCAGTGCTCCAGCCCCGGCTCTAGGCTCCTACGAGCAGTACTTC.

This chain uses TRBV2 with TRBJ1-2; D gene unclear. This CDR3 has 13 amino acids. The germline V gene has CDR1 SNHLY and CDR2 FYNNEI. With 2 bases removed from V and 2 bases from J, the gap between germline ends came to 6 bases. The CDR3 DNA reads TGTGCCAGCAGTGAACAGGTGAACTATGGCTACACCTTC. As protein: CASSEQVNYGYTF.

V usage is TRBV12-3 or TRBV12-4 and J usage is TRBJ2-3; D may be TRBD2 (7 bases). V was pared by 8 bases and J by 3 bases, with 9 bases between. The CDR3 totals 12 residues. The CDR3 nucleotides read TGTGCCAGCGGGGGGGCGACAGATACGCAGTATTTT. This sequence encodes CASGGATDTQYF.

V and J are TRBV19 and TRBJ2-3, with 7 bases lining up with TRBD2. The CDR3 extends over 15 amino acids. The germline V gene has CDR1 LNHDA and CDR2 SQIVND (reference sequence). V lost 6 bases, J lost 4 bases, and 10 bases stayed unmatched. DNA for the CDR3: TGTGCCAGTAGCACCCCGGGGAGGGGCGCAGATACGCAGTATTTT. Its protein product is CASSTPGRGADTQYF. Full variable domain (outside the CDR3, taken from reference TRBV19 and TRBJ2-3): DGGITQSPKYLFRKEGQNVTLSCEQNLNHDAMYWYRQDPGQGLRLIYYSQIVNDFQKGDIAEGYSVSREKKESFPLTVTSAQKNPTAFYLCASSTPGRGADTQYFGPGTRLTVL.

The chain couples TRBV20-1 to TRBJ1-3; no firm D call. The CDR3 is made up of 13 amino acids. V was trimmed by 2 bases and J by 4 bases, leaving 9 bases between them. CDR1 DFQATT and CDR2 SNEGSKA come from the germline V gene (reference sequence). This CDR3 reads CSARPGSGNTIYF. CDR3 bases: TGCAGTGCTAGACCTGGCTCCGGAAACACCATATATTTT.

Details on this clonotype: One end of the junction does not line up with germline, which may come from a read error. The CDR3, as DNA: TGCGCCAGCAGCTTAAGCGGTTCTCCTGAAGCTTTCTTT. Translating gives CASSLSGSPEAFF. The chain is built from TRBV9 and TRBJ1-1; D remains unclear. The V gene's germline CDR1 is SGDLS and CDR2 YYNGEE. The CDR3 has 13 amino acids.